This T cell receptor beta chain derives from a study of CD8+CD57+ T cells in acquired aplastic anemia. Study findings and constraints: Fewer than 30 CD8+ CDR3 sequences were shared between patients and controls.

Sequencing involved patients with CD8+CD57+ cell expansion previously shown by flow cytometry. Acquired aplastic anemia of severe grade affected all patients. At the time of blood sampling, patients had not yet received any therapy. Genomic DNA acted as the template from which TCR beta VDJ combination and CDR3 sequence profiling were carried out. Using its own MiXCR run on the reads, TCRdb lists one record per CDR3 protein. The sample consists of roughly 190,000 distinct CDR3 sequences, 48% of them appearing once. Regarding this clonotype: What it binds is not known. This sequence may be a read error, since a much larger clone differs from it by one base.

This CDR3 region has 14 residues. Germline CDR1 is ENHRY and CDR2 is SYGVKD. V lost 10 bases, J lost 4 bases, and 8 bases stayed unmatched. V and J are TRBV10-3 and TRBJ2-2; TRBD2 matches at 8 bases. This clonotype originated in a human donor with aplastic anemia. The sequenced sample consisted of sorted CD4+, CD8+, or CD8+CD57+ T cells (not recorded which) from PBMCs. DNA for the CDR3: TGTGCCACCCAGCGACGGGGGGGCACCGGGGAGCTGTTTTTT. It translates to CATQRRGGTGELFF.